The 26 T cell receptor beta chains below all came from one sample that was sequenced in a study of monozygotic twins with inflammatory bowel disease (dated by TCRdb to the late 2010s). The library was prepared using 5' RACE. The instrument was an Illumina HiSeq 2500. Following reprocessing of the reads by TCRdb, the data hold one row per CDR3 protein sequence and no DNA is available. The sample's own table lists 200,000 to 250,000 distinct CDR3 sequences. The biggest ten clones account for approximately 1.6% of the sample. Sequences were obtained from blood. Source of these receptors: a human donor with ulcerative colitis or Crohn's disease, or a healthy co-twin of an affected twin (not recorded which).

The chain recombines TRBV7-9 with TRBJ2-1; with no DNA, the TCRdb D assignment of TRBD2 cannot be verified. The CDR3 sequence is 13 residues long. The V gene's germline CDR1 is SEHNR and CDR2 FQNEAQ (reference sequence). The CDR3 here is CAAGWTPASEQFF.

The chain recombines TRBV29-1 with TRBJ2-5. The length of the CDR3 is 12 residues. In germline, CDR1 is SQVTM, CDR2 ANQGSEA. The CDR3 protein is CSVDGVGETQYF.

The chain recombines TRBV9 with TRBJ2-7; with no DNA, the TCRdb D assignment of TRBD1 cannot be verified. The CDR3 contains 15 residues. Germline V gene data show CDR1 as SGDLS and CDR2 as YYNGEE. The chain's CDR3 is CASSVVGTGSYEQYF.

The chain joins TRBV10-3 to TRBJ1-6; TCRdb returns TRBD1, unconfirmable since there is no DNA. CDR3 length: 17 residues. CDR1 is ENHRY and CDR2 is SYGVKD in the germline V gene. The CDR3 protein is CAISEPWTGGLNSPLHF.

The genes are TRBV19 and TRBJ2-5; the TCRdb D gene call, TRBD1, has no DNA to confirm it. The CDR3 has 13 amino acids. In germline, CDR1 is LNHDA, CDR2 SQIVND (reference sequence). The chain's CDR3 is CASSPDPGETQYF.

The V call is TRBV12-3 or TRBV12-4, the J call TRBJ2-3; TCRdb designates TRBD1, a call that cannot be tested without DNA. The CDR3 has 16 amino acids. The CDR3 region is CASSEGTGPSTDTQYF.

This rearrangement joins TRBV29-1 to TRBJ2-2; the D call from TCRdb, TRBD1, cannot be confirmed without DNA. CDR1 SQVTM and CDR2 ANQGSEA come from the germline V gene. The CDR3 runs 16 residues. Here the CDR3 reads CSVALGTLLNTGELFF.

This CDR3 is CASSSPTEDRNQPQHF. The chain is built from TRBV7-8 and TRBJ1-5. The CDR3 length is 16 residues. The germline gives CDR1 SGHVS, CDR2 FQNEAQ.

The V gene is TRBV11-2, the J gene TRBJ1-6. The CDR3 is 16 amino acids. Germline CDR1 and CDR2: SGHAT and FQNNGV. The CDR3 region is CASSRDGYSYNSPLHF. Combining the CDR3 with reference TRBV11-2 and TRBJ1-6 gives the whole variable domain EAGVAQSPRYKIIEKRQSVAFWCNPISGHATLYWYQQILGQGPKLLIQFQNNGVVDDSQLPKDRFSAERLKGVDSTLKIQPAKLEDSAVYLCASSRDGYSYNSPLHFGNGTRLTVT.

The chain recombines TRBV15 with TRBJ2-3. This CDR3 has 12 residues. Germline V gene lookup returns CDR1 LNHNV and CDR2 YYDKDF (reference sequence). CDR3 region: CATSRDQGRQYF.

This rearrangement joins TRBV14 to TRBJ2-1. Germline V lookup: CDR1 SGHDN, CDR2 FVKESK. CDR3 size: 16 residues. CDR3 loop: CASSQDGSGSYNEQFF.

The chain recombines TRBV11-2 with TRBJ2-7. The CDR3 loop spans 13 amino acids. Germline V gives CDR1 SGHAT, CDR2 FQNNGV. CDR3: CASSPYSNYEQYF.

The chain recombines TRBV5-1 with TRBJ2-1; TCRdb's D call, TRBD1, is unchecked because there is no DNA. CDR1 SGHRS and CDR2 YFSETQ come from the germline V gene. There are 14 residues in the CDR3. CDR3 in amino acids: CASSYGGGAIEQFF.

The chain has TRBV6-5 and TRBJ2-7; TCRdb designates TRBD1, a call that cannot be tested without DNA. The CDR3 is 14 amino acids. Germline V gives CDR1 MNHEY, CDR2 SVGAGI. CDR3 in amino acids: CASSSSTPGGGQYF.

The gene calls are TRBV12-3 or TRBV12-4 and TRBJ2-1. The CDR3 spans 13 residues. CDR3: CASSFSIINEQFF.

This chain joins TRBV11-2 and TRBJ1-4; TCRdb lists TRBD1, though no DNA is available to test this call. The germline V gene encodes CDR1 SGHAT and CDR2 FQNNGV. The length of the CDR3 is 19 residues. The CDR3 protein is CASSLERQGSQSANEKLFF. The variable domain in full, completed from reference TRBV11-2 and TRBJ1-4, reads EAGVAQSPRYKIIEKRQSVAFWCNPISGHATLYWYQQILGQGPKLLIQFQNNGVVDDSQLPKDRFSAERLKGVDSTLKIQPAKLEDSAVYLCASSLERQGSQSANEKLFFGSGTQLSVL.

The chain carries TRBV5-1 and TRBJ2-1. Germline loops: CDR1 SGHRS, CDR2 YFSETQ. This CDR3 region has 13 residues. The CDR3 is CASSLTGFGEQFF.

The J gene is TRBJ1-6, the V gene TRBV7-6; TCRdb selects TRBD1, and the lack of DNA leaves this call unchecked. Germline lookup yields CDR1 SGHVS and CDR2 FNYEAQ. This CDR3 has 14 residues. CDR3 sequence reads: CASSQGQANSPLHF.

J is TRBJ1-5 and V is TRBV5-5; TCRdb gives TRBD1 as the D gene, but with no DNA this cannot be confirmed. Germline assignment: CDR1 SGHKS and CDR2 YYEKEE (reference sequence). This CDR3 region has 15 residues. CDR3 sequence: CASSLSVGVNQPQHF.

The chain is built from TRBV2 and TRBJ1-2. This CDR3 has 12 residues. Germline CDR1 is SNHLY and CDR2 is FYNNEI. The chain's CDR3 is CASSRPGYGYTF.

CDR3: CASSSQGSGELFF. The chain is built from TRBV5-1 and TRBJ2-2; TCRdb gives TRBD1 as the D gene, but with no DNA this cannot be confirmed. Germline CDR1 and CDR2: SGHRS and YFSETQ. There are 13 residues in the CDR3.

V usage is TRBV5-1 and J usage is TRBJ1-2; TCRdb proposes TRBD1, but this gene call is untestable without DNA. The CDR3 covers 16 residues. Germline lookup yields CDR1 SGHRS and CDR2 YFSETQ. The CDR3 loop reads CASRRSWAGTNYGYTF.

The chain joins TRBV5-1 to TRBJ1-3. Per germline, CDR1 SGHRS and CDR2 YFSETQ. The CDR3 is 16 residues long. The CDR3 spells CASSLGRTNSGNTIYF.

The CDR3 sequence is CASSSGPGLQYGYTF. The chain joins TRBV6-5 to TRBJ1-2. Germline V lookup: CDR1 MNHEY, CDR2 SVGAGI. The CDR3 has 15 residues.

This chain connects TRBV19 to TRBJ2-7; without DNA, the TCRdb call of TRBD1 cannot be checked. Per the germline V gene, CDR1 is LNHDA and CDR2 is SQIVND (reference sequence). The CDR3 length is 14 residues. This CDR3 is CASSYSRGGYEQYF.

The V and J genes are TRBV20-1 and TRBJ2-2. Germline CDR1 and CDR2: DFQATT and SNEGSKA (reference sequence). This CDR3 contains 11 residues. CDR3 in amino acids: CSATGAGELFF.